This entry describes one T cell receptor (beta chain). This specimen comes from a study of blood T cell repertoires in COVID-19. For the study at large: Sites in the United States, Italy and Spain provided acute and convalescent COVID-19 samples.

This CDR3 contains 15 residues. Trimming pared 4 bases from V and 5 bases from J, leaving 17 bases between. In germline, CDR1 is SGHTA, CDR2 FQGTGA. Sequencing used immunoSEQ multiplex PCR; TCRdb keeps in-frame clones, though not all of them. The table includes 98,000 or so clones, roughly nine tenths detected once. The J gene is TRBJ2-5, the V gene TRBV7-3; perhaps TRBD2 as D (7 bases). Sequences were obtained from peripheral blood. This receptor was taken from a human donor in a cohort sampled during active COVID-19. CDR3 loop: CASSSLGGGRETQYF. The CDR3 nucleotides are TGTGCCAGCAGCTCTCTGGGAGGGGGTCGGGAGACCCAGTACTTC.